A single T cell receptor (beta chain) is shown here with its context. The CDR3 consists of 13 residues. V was cut by 2 bases and J by 5 bases, with 10 bases left in between. The germline V gene has CDR1 MGHRA and CDR2 YSYEKL. This sample is drawn from a study of control samples from healthy donors and cancer patients. Using immunoSEQ multiplex PCR, the repertoire was profiled, and TCRdb retains in-frame clones only, with some absent. Among around 180,000 clones, around 88% were seen once, and the ten largest hold approximately 4.9%. The chain has TRBV4-1 and TRBJ2-7; no definite D call. Source material: blood. The source of this sequence is a woman aged 25 to 45 in good health. The CDR3: CASSQRLADEQYF. In DNA, the CDR3 is TGCGCCAGCAGCCAACGCCTCGCAGACGAGCAGTACTTC.